This T cell receptor beta chain was profiled in a study of T cell changes during pregnancy in multiple sclerosis. Using immunoSEQ multiplex PCR, the repertoire was profiled, and TCRdb retains in-frame clones only, with some absent. This table has approximately 70,000 clones, 92% appearing once. This clone was recorded a few times. The germline gives CDR1 SNHLY, CDR2 FYNNEI. The length of the CDR3 is 11 residues. Trimming stripped 1 base from V and 15 bases from J, with 10 bases between. The sample here was peripheral blood, taken in the second trimester of pregnancy. The clonotype comes from a female donor in good health, enrolled as a control in a pregnancy study. This rearrangement joins TRBV2 to TRBJ2-1; D might be TRBD1 (5 bases). CDR3 bases: TGTGCCAGCAGTGAAGTACAGGAGATGTTCTTC. It is translated as CASSEVQEMFF.